The 15 T cell receptor beta chains in this list originate from one sample, sequenced in a study of blood T cell repertoires in COVID-19. Sequencing was performed with immunoSEQ multiplex PCR; in TCRdb, only in-frame clones are kept and a portion is missing. The table shows tens of thousands of clones, with about 85% occurring only once. Sequencing input: peripheral blood. Every receptor here comes from a man aged 60 to 75 with COVID-19, enrolled during active disease.

This sequence joins TRBV7-9 and TRBJ2-5; a possible D gene is TRBD2 (6 bases). This CDR3 is 15 amino acids long. Germline V gene data show CDR1 as SEHNR and CDR2 as FQNEAQ (reference sequence). V was pared by 5 bases and J by 5 bases, with 18 bases between. DNA of the CDR3: TGTGCCAGCAGCCCAAAGCGGAGGGTCGGCGAGACCCAGTACTTC. Translated, it gives CASSPKRRVGETQYF.

This chain uses TRBV25-1 with TRBJ1-4; D gene unclear. This CDR3 region has 12 residues. Trimming took off 11 bases at V and 7 bases at J, with 14 bases between the two ends. Germline CDR1 and CDR2: MGHDK and SYGVNS. The DNA of the CDR3 is TGTGCCGTGAGGAGTGAGGGTGAAAAACTGTTTTTT. Its translation: CAVRSEGEKLFF.

This chain links TRBV11-2 with TRBJ1-1; 7 positions agree with TRBD1. With 4 bases clipped from V and 3 bases from J, the junction kept 5 bases outside the gene matches. This CDR3 has 14 amino acids. The germline gives CDR1 SGHAT, CDR2 FQNNGV. The CDR3 nucleotides read TGTGCCAGCAGCTATAGGGGGCTCTACACTGAAGCTTTCTTT. Its translation is CASSYRGLYTEAFF.

The chain couples TRBV5-4 to TRBJ2-2; 12 nucleotides match TRBD2. V lost 4 bases to trimming and J lost 6 bases; unmatched junction nucleotides: 13. The CDR3 length is 18 residues. Per germline, CDR1 SGHNT and CDR2 YYREEE (reference sequence). CDR3 sequence (DNA): TGTGCCAGCAGCCCACCACATTCTAGCGGGAGGGCCCCCGGGGAGCTGTTTTTT. It yields the protein CASSPPHSSGRAPGELFF.

The chain recombines TRBV27 with TRBJ2-7; 14 positions agree with TRBD2. Losses at the gene ends were 5 bases for V and 6 bases for J; bases not matched to a gene: 9. Germline values: CDR1 MNHEY, CDR2 SMNVEV (reference sequence). The CDR3 is 16 residues long. The CDR3 loop reads CASSPLGTSGSIEQYF. The CDR3 nucleotides are TGTGCCAGCAGTCCCCTCGGGACTAGCGGGAGTATCGAGCAGTACTTC.

The chain employs TRBV5-8 and TRBJ2-3, with 12 bases identical to TRBD1. J was trimmed by 4 bases and V by 0 bases; bases with no gene match: 3. Per germline, CDR1 SGHTS and CDR2 YDEGEE. The CDR3 has 16 residues. The DNA for the CDR3 is TGTGCCAGCAGCTTGGAGGGACAGGGGGCGGCAGATACGCAGTATTTT. Translating gives CASSLEGQGAADTQYF.

The rearrangement joins TRBV2 to TRBJ2-3; D might be TRBD2 (5 bases). Between the trimmed V and J ends, which lost 8 bases and 5 bases, there was a span of 14 bases. This CDR3 has 13 residues. The V gene's germline CDR1 is SNHLY and CDR2 FYNNEI. The CDR3 DNA reads as TGTGCCAGCGGGAGTACCCGCGGAGATACGCAGTATTTT. Translation: CASGSTRGDTQYF.

The genes are TRBV28 and TRBJ2-7; 9 bases are a match to TRBD1. The CDR3 extends over 15 amino acids. Germline V CDR1 and CDR2: MDHEN, SYDVKM. Unmatched junction bases numbered 11, after V lost 5 bases and J lost 6 bases. The CDR3 DNA is TGTGCCAGCAGTCCACGGGACAGGGTAAGAATCGAGCAGTACTTC. It is translated as CASSPRDRVRIEQYF.

In its sample, this clone was seen once. The V call is TRBV5-1, the J call TRBJ2-7, with 8 bases that match TRBD1. This CDR3 comprises 13 residues. The trim removed 7 bases at V and 5 bases at J, leaving 8 bases unmatched. Germline CDR1 and CDR2: SGHRS and YFSETQ. CDR3 region: CASGETGVHEQYF. CDR3 nucleotides: TGCGCCAGCGGTGAGACAGGGGTCCACGAGCAGTACTTC. Drawing the rest from reference TRBV5-1 and TRBJ2-7, the complete variable domain is KAGVTQTPRYLIKTRGQQVTLSCSPISGHRSVSWYQQTPGQGLQFLFEYFSETQRNKGNFPGRFSGRQFSNSRSEMNVSTLELGDSALYLCASGETGVHEQYFGPGTRLTVT.

CDR3 protein: CAISEPGQGSYNEQFF. CDR3 coding DNA: TGTGCCATCAGTGAGCCGGGACAGGGCTCCTACAATGAGCAGTTCTTC. V is TRBV10-3 and J is TRBJ2-1, with 9 bases fitting TRBD1. This CDR3 spans 16 amino acids. The germline V gene has CDR1 ENHRY and CDR2 SYGVKD. V shed 2 bases, J shed 0 bases, and the junction held 2 bases outside the gene matches.

This chain uses TRBV5-1 with TRBJ2-3, with 7 bases that match TRBD1. Germline V lookup: CDR1 SGHRS, CDR2 YFSETQ. V lost 4 bases, J lost 4 bases, and 9 bases stayed unmatched. The CDR3 extends over 15 amino acids. For the CDR3, the DNA is TGCGCCAGCAGCATCCCTACAGGGGAGTCAGATACGCAGTATTTT. This gives the protein CASSIPTGESDTQYF.

V is TRBV19 and J is TRBJ1-5; no clear D. Germline V gives CDR1 LNHDA, CDR2 SQIVND (reference sequence). Trimming removed 3 bases from V and 9 bases from J, with 12 bases in between. CDR3 length: 13 amino acids. The CDR3: CASSMAMLRPQHF. In nucleotides, the CDR3 is TGTGCCAGTAGTATGGCCATGCTTCGGCCCCAGCATTTT. Combining the CDR3 with reference TRBV19 and TRBJ1-5 gives the whole variable domain DGGITQSPKYLFRKEGQNVTLSCEQNLNHDAMYWYRQDPGQGLRLIYYSQIVNDFQKGDIAEGYSVSREKKESFPLTVTSAQKNPTAFYLCASSMAMLRPQHFGDGTRLSIL.

This sequence joins TRBV5-3 and TRBJ2-2; 8 bases agree with TRBD2. TRBV5-3 is an ORF; its function is uncertain. CDR3 length: 18 amino acids. Trimming cost V 0 bases and J 5 bases; bases outside gene matches: 12. CDR3 in amino acids: CARSLGRRAGAYTGELFF. DNA of the CDR3: TGTGCCAGAAGCTTGGGACGCCGAGCGGGAGCTTATACCGGGGAGCTGTTTTTT.

This clone was counted a single time. CDR3 sequence (DNA): TGTGCCAGCAGCTCTAGGACAGCGACTAACTATGGCTACACCTTC. It codes for CASSSRTATNYGYTF. This chain connects TRBV13 to TRBJ1-2, with TRBD1 as a possible D gene (6 bases). In germline, CDR1 is PRHDT, CDR2 FYEKMQ (reference sequence). V was cut by 4 bases and J by 0 bases, with 12 bases left in between. CDR3 length equals 15 residues.

This clone was seen more than once but under ten times. The rearrangement uses TRBV28 and TRBJ2-5, with 9 bases matching TRBD1. The CDR3 covers 16 residues. The V gene's germline CDR1 is MDHEN and CDR2 SYDVKM. The V segment lost 1 base and the J segment 5 bases; nucleotides outside the gene matches: 8. CDR3 sequence: CASSLLGTGSRETQYF. The CDR3 DNA reads as TGTGCCAGCAGTTTATTAGGGACAGGGTCTAGGGAGACCCAGTACTTC. Supplemented by reference TRBV28 and TRBJ2-5, the full variable domain reads DVKVTQSSRYLVKRTGEKVFLECVQDMDHENMFWYRQDPGLGLRLIYFSYDVKMKEKGDIPEGYSVSREKKERFSLILESASTNQTSMYLCASSLLGTGSRETQYFGPGTRLLVL.